A single TCR beta chain is shown here with its context. Its cognate antigen has yet to be identified. Qualities for individual bases were not recorded, and no much larger clone is one base off. This sample was taken from a study of T cell responses to AZD1222 COVID-19 vaccine (dated by TCRdb to the early 2020s). Background for the entire study: TCR sequencing was performed for 230 to 250 trial participants, of whom some 200 were given two doses of AZD1222 and 26 were given two doses of MenACWY control vaccine. Trial participants were enrolled by age into 18-55, 56-69 and 70-plus year subgroups, with around 140, 26 and 57 TCR-sequenced participants respectively.

Study-wide findings and limitations: Nearly half of unique spike-specific TCRs reportedly recognized epitopes outside regions mutated in the B.1.351 and B.1.1.7 variants. Only five to seven AZD1222 recipients were SARS-CoV-2 seropositive at baseline, limiting conclusions about previously exposed vaccinees. A significant rise in spike-specific TCR breadth and depth was observed after two AZD1222 doses relative to day 0 and relative to MenACWY recipients. The 56-69-year group was small, and its depth increase did not reach significance, likely because of low power. No day 14 peak-response samples were available, so repertoires were characterized only after the peak T cell response. Participants were mostly white British and included more females than males, and it was suggested by the authors that clonal diversity may have been underestimated. Vaccine-associated CD4 TCRs spanned the whole spike protein, with dominant responses in regions 160-218 and 743-854.

The CDR3 regions of human TCRbeta chains were subjected to immunosequencing. Under the source paper's analysis protocol: Repertoire TCRs were checked for matches against a reference library of SARS-CoV-2-specific TCRs that had been generated using the MIRA antigen-specificity platform. Breadth was defined as the fraction of unique TCRs that were SARS-CoV-2-associated, and depth was defined as the fraction of total T cells that were SARS-CoV-2-associated. Using the MIRA data, each spike-specific TCR was mapped to the spike region that the TCR reacts to and placed in a CD4 or CD8 class. Log10-transformed breadth and depth values were compared by one-way ANOVA with Sidak's multiple comparisons tests. TCRdb re-hosts the immuneACCESS table, in-frame sequences only. Its copies lack some clones; in the studies checked, an unresolved V gene accounts for under half of them, and the cause for the rest is not known. V, J and clone size are those of that table, while D and trimming were read from the DNA. This sample gives about 110,000 clones in total; roughly nine tenths of them show up just once. Together, the top ten hold about 3% of the sample.

Spanning cysteine to phenylalanine, the CDR3 consists of 13 amino acids. Only the CDR3 part of the read is kept: 39 bases, read in frame from the first base. Per the germline V gene, SGHTA is the CDR1 and FQGNSA is the CDR2. V sheds 0 bases and J sheds 4 bases, leaving 6 bases between their ends. This specimen's time point label, per the study, means: baseline before first vaccination. The sample's treatment or condition, from its label and the paper: meningococcal conjugate vaccine given as trial control. Vaccinee samples were obtained from the UK trials COV001 and COV002, which included a single-blind randomized controlled phase 2/3 trial of AZD1222 (ChAdOx1 nCoV-19) in healthy adults. For TCRbeta chain sequencing, PBMC samples were collected from trial participants at day 0 and at day 28 after the second dose.

Sequences were derived from peripheral blood, sampled on day 0 of MenACWY control vaccination. The rearranged segments are TRBV7-2 and TRBJ1-2; the D gene cannot be resolved reliably. The clonotype originates from an adult in good health. CDR3 region: CASSLAQLYGYTF. The DNA is TGTGCCAGCAGCTTAGCCCAACTCTATGGCTACACCTTC. Reference TRBV7-2 and TRBJ1-2 genes cover what lies past the CDR3, so the full variable domain is GAGVSQSPSNKVTEKGKDVELRCDPISGHTALYWYRQSLGQGLEFLIYFQGNSAPDKSGLPSDRFSAERTGGSVSTLTIQRTQQEDSAVYLCASSLAQLYGYTFGSGTRLTVV.